The rows below give T cell receptor beta chains drawn from one sample of a study of blood T cell repertoires in COVID-19. Sequencing used immunoSEQ multiplex PCR; TCRdb keeps in-frame clones, though not all of them. The sample lists about 190,000 clones; roughly 84% were seen once. Sequencing input: PBMCs or T cells enriched from blood (not recorded which). Source of these receptors: a woman in her twenties or thirties who had recovered from COVID-19. Each CDR3 is given without its conserved first and last residue. The size of a clone is reported for some rows only, either as once, few or many, or as a class for expanded clones.

cdr3_aa: ASSPTRGIEAF
v_call: TRBV18
clone_size: .

cdr3_aa: ASSQVRGANTGELF
v_call: TRBV14
clone_size: .

cdr3_aa: ASSFGAAGLGKLF
v_call: TRBV7-2
clone_size: once

cdr3_aa: ASAPGGGAVGTQY
v_call: TRBV6-5
clone_size: .

cdr3_aa: ATGSGSSGDTQY
v_call: TRBV15
clone_size: .

cdr3_aa: ASSDWAGVNNSPLH
v_call: TRBV2
clone_size: .

cdr3_aa: ASSLRERGGNNEQF
v_call: TRBV11-3
clone_size: .

cdr3_aa: ASSQAPGGETQY
v_call: TRBV4-1
clone_size: .

cdr3_aa: ASRSGSGNTIY
v_call: TRBV6-5
clone_size: .

cdr3_aa: ASSGRPVTNEQF
v_call: TRBV27
clone_size: .

cdr3_aa: ATSDPGGDQPQH
v_call: TRBV24-1
clone_size: once

cdr3_aa: ASSEPRGVGNEKLF
v_call: TRBV25-1
clone_size: .

cdr3_aa: ASSWGQNTEAF
v_call: TRBV2
clone_size: .

cdr3_aa: ARRGVAGVYNEQF
v_call: TRBV30
clone_size: .

cdr3_aa: SVPPPDRGTDTQY
v_call: TRBV29-1
clone_size: .

cdr3_aa: ASGLRSGDNQPQH
v_call: TRBV12-5
clone_size: .

cdr3_aa: ASSPPDNQIDTQY
v_call: TRBV28
clone_size: once

cdr3_aa: ASKRGGNQPQH
v_call: TRBV28
clone_size: few

cdr3_aa: ASSLGQVGSNSPLH
v_call: TRBV7-3
clone_size: .

cdr3_aa: ASVAAGELF
v_call: TRBV2
clone_size: .

cdr3_aa: ATSWTAFSGNTIY
v_call: TRBV15
clone_size: .

cdr3_aa: ATSGGTGGGIGELF
v_call: TRBV24-1
clone_size: .

cdr3_aa: ASSLKGIGTWVAYGYT
v_call: TRBV28
clone_size: .

cdr3_aa: ASSLEDSDYGYT
v_call: TRBV7-9
clone_size: .

cdr3_aa: ASSQRPEAEAF
v_call: TRBV3-1/TRBV3-2
clone_size: .

cdr3_aa: ASSPTGINLAEQY
v_call: TRBV7-9
clone_size: .

cdr3_aa: ASSTTGQSSYEQY
v_call: TRBV28
clone_size: .

cdr3_aa: AWSGLHSGNTIY
v_call: TRBV30
clone_size: once

cdr3_aa: AWGLYNEQF
v_call: TRBV30
clone_size: .

cdr3_aa: ASSSSGVAGTEQF
v_call: TRBV5-1
clone_size: .

cdr3_aa: ASSLKPSYEQY
v_call: TRBV12-3/TRBV12-4
clone_size: .

cdr3_aa: ASSLSIYGVNGYT
v_call: TRBV27
clone_size: .

cdr3_aa: ASSKGQGLMSPLH
v_call: TRBV27
clone_size: .

cdr3_aa: ASSDGGGPSTDTQY
v_call: TRBV2
clone_size: .

cdr3_aa: ASSPGRKNYGYT
v_call: TRBV7-2
clone_size: once